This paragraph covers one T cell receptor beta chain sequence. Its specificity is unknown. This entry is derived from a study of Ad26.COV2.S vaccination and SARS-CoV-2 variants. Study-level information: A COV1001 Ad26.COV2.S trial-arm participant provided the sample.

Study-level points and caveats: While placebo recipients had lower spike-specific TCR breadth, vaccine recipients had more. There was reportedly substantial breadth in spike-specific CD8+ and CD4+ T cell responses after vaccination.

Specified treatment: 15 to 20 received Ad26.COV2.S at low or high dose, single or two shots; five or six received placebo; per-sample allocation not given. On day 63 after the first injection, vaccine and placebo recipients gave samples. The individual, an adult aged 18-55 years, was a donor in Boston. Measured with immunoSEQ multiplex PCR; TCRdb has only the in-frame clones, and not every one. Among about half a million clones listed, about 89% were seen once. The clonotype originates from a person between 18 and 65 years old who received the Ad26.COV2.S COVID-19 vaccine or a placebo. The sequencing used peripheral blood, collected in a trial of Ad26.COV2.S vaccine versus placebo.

The CDR3 nucleotides are TGTGCCAGCAGCCCTGGGGACTCCGAATACAATGAGCAGTTCTTC. This encodes CASSPGDSEYNEQFF. V and J are TRBV4-2 and TRBJ2-1, with D perhaps TRBD2 (6 bases). This CDR3 comprises 15 residues. V was cut by 4 bases and J by 4 bases, with 14 bases left in between. Germline-derived CDR1 and CDR2 are LGHNA and YNFKEQ.